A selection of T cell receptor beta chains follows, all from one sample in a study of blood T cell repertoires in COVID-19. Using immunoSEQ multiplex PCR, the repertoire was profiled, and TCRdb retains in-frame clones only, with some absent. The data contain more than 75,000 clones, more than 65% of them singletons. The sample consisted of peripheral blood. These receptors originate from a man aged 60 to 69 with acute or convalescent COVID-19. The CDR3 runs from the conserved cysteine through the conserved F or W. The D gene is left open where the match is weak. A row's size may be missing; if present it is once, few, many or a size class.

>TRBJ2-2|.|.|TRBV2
TGTGCCACCACAGGGAATGGGGTCTCCGGGGAGCTGTTTTTT
CATTGNGVSGELFF
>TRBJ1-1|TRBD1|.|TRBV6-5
TGTGCCAGCAGGCAGGGGGGCATCATGAACACTGAAGCTTTCTTT
CASRQGGIMNTEAFF
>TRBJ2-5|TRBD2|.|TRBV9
TGTGCCAGCAGCCCAGGCGGGGGGAACCAAGAGACCCAGTACTTC
CASSPGGGNQETQYF
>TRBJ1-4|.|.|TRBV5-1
TGCGCCAGCAGCTTGCCAAACGGCGTTCGGGACAAAAATGAAAAACTGTTTTTT
CASSLPNGVRDKNEKLFF
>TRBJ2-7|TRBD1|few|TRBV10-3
TGTGCCATCAGAACGAGGGGACAGGGCTCCTTACGCGGCGAGCAGTACTTC
CAIRTRGQGSLRGEQYF
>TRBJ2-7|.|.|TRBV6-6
TGTGCCAGCAGTTACTCCAGGATGTCCTACGAGCAGTACTTC
CASSYSRMSYEQYF
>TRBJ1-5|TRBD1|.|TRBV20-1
TGCAGTGCTAGTGGGACAGGGGCTAATCAGCCCCAGCATTTT
CSASGTGANQPQHF
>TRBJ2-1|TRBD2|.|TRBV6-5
TGTGCCAGCAGTTTACGGGCGGGGGGATACAATGAGCAGTTCTTC
CASSLRAGGYNEQFF
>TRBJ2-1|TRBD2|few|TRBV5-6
TGTGCCAGCAGCTTCGTAGCGGGGGGCAATGAGCAGTTCTTC
CASSFVAGGNEQFF
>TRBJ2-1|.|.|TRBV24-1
TGTGCCACCAGCGACTCCAGCCAGAATGAGCAGTTCTTC
CATSDSSQNEQFF
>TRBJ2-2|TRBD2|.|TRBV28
TGTGCCAGCAGCCGAGCGGGGGTCGGGAACACCGGGGAGCTGTTTTTT
CASSRAGVGNTGELFF
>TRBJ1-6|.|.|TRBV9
TGTGCCAGCAGCGTAGAACCGTCGGGGATAAATTCACCCCTCCACTTT
CASSVEPSGINSPLHF
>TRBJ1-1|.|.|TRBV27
TGTGCCAGCACCACCAACGACAGGAACACTGAAGCTTTCTTT
CASTTNDRNTEAFF
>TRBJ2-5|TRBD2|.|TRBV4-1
TGCGCCAGCAGCCCCCTCGGGGGGGCCGGAGAGACCCAGTACTTC
CASSPLGGAGETQYF
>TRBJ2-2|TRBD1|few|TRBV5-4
TGTGCCAGCAGCAAAGGACAGGGGGCGGACACCGGGGAGCTGTTTTTT
CASSKGQGADTGELFF
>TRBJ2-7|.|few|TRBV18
TGTGCCAGCTCACCAAACTACACAGGGTACGAGCAGTACTTC
CASSPNYTGYEQYF
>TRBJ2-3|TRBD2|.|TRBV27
TGTGCCAGCGCTAGCGGGGGGGCAAAGCATAGGGATACGCAGTATTTT
CASASGGAKHRDTQYF
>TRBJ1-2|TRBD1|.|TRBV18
TGTGCCAGCTCACCACGGGCAGGGGGCAACTATGGCTACACCTTC
CASSPRAGGNYGYTF
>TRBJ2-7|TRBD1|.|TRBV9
TGTGCCAGCAGCACCCAGGGGGCCCCGGGGGAGCAGTACTTC
CASSTQGAPGEQYF
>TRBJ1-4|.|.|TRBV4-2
TGTGCCAGCAGCCAAGATAGGGCGGGGACTAATGAAAAACTGTTTTTT
CASSQDRAGTNEKLFF
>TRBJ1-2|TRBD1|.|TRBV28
TGTGCCAGCAGTTTCCCCGGGACAGGTGGCGGTTCCTATGGCTACACCTTC
CASSFPGTGGGSYGYTF
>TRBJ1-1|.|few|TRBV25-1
TGTGCCAGCAGCCGCGAAGGGGGATTGAACACTGAAGCTTTCTTT
CASSREGGLNTEAFF